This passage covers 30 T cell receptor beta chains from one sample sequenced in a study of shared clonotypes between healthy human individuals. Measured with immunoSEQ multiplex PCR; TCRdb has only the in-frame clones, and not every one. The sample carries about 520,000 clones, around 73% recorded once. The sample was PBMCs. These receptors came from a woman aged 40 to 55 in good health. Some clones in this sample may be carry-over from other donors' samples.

The CDR3 region has the DNA TGCGCCAGCAGCCCCTGGACCGACTCCTACGAGCAGTACTTC. Translating it yields CASSPWTDSYEQYF. The chain combines TRBV5-1 with TRBJ2-7; D gene unclear. There are 14 residues in the CDR3. V gave up 4 bases and J gave up 0 bases, with 11 bases separating them. Germline V gives CDR1 SGHRS, CDR2 YFSETQ.

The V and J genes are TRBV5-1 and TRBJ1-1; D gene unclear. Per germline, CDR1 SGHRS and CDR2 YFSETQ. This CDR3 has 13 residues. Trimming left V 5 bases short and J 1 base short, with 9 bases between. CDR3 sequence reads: CASRLRKNTEAFF. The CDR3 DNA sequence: TGCGCCAGCAGATTGCGGAAGAACACTGAAGCTTTCTTT.

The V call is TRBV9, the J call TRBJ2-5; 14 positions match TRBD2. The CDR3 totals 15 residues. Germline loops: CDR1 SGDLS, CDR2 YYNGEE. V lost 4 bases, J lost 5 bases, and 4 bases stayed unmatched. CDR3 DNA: TGTGCCAGCAGCTCGGGACTAGCGGGAGTTGAGACCCAGTACTTC. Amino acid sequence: CASSSGLAGVETQYF.

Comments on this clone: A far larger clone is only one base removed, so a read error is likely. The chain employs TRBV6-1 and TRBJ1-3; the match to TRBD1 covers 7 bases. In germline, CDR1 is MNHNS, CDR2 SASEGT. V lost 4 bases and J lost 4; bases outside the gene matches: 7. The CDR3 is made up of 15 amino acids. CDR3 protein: CASSGVGGSGNTIYF. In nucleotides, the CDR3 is TGTGCCAGCAGTGGAGTAGGGGGCTCCGGAAACACCATATATTTT.

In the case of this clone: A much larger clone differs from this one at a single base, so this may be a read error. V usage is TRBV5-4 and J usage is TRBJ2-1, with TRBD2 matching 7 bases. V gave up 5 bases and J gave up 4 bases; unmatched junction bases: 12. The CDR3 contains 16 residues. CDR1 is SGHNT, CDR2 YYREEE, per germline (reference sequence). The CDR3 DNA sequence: TGTGCCAGCAGATCAACAAGCGGGAAGTCATACAATGAGCAGTTCTTC. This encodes CASRSTSGKSYNEQFF.

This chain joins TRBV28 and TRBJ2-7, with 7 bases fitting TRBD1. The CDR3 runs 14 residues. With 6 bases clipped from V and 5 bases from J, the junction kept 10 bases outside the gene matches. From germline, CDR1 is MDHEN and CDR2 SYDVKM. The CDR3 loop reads CASRPRTGLHEQYF. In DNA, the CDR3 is TGTGCCAGCAGACCGAGGACAGGTCTTCACGAGCAGTACTTC. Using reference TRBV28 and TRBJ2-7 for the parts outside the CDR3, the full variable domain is DVKVTQSSRYLVKRTGEKVFLECVQDMDHENMFWYRQDPGLGLRLIYFSYDVKMKEKGDIPEGYSVSREKKERFSLILESASTNQTSMYLCASRPRTGLHEQYFGPGTRLTVT.

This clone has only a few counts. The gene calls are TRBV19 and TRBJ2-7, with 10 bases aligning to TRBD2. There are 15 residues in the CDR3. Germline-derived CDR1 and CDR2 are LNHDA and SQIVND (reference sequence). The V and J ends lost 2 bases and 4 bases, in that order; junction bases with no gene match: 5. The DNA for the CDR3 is TGTGCCAGTAGTATAAGCCCTAGCGGGAGTTACGAGCAGTACTTC. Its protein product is CASSISPSGSYEQYF.

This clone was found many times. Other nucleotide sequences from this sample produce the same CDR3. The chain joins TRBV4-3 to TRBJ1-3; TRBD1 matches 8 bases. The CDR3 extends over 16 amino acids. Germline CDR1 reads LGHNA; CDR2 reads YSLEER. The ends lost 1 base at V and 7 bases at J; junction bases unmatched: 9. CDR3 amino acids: CASSQAPTGVDNTIYF. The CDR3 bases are TGCGCCAGCAGCCAAGCACCGACAGGGGTTGATAACACCATATATTTT.

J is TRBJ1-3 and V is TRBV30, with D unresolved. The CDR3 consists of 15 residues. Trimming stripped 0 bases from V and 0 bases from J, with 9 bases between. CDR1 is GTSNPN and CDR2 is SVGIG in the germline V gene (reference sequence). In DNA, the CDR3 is TGTGCCTGGAGTGTTTCTGGGAGCTCTGGAAACACCATATATTTT. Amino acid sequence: CAWSVSGSSGNTIYF.

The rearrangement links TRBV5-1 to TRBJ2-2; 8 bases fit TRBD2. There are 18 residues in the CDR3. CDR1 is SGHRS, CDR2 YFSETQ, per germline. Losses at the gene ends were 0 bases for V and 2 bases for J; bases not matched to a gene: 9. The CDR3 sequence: CASSLVGIAGLNTGELFF. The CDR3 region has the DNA TGCGCCAGCAGCTTGGTCGGAATAGCGGGACTAAACACCGGGGAGCTGTTTTTT.

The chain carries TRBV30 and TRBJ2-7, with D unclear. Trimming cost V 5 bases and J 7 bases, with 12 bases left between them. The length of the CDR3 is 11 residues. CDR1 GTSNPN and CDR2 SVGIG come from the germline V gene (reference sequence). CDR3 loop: CAWAGFDEQYF. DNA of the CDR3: TGTGCCTGGGCTGGTTTTGATGAGCAGTACTTC.

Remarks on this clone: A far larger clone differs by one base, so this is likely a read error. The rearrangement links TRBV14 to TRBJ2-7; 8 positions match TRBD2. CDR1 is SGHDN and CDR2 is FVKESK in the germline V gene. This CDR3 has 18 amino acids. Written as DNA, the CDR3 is TGTGTCAGCAGCCACCGGAAAAAAGCGGGAGCCCCCCTGGGCGAGCAGTACTTC. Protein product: CVSSHRKKAGAPLGEQYF.

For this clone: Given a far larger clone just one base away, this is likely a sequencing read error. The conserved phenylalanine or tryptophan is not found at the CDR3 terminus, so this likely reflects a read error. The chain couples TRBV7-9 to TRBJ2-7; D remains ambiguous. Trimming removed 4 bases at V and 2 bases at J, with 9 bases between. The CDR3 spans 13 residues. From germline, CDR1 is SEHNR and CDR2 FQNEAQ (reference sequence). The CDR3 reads CASSSRGPYEQYS. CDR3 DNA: TGTGCCAGCAGCTCCCGAGGACCCTACGAGCAGTACTCC.

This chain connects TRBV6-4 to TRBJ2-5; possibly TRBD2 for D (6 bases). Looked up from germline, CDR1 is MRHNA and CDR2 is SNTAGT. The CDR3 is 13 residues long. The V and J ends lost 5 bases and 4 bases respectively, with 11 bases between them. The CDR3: CASSRDLRETQYF. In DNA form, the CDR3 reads TGTGCCAGCAGTAGGGACTTACGAGAGACCCAGTACTTC.

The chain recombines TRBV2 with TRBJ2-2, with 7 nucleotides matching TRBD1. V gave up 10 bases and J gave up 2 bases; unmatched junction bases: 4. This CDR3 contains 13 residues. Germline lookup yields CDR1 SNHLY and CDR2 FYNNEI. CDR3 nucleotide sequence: TGTGCCATGACAGGGCTCAACACCGGGGAGCTGTTTTTT. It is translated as CAMTGLNTGELFF. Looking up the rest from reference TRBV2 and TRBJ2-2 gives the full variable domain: EPEVTQTPSHQVTQMGQEVILRCVPISNHLYFYWYRQILGQKVEFLVSFYNNEISEKSEIFDDQFSVERPDGSNFTLKIRSTKLEDSAMYFCAMTGLNTGELFFGEGSRLTVL.

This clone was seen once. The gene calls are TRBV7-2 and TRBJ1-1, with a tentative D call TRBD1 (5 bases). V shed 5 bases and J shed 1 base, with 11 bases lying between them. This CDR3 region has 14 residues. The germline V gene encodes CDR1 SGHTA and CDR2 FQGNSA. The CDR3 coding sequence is TGTGCCAGCAGCGCGGGACGGGGGAACACTGAAGCTTTCTTT. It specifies CASSAGRGNTEAFF.

In nucleotides, the CDR3 is TGCGCCAGCAGTCCACAGGGAAACCAAGAGACCCAGTACTTC. Amino acids: CASSPQGNQETQYF. The chain links TRBV5-1 to TRBJ2-5, with D tentatively TRBD1 (6 bases). Trimming shortened V by 5 bases and J by 0 bases, and 11 bases separated the two germline ends. The germline V gene has CDR1 SGHRS and CDR2 YFSETQ. The CDR3 is 14 amino acids.

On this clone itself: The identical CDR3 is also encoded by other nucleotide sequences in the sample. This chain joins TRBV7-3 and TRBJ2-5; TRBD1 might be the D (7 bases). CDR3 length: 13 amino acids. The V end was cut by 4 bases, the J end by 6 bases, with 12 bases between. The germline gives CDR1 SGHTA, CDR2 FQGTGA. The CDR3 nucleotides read TGTGCCAGCAGCTACAGGGGAGGTCAGACCCAGTACTTC. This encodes CASSYRGGQTQYF.

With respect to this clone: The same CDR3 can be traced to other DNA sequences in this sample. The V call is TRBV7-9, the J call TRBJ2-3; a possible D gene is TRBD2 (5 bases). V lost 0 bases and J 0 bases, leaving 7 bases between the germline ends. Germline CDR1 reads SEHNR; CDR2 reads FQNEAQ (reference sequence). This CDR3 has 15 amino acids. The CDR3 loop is CASSLARGSTDTQYF. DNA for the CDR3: TGTGCCAGCAGCTTAGCACGGGGTAGCACAGATACGCAGTATTTT.

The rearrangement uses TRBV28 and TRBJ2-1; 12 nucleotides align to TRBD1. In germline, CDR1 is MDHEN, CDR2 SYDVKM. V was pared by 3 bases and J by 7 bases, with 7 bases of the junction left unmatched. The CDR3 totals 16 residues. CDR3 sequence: CASSFPGTGGGNEQFF. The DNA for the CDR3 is TGTGCCAGCAGTTTCCCCGGGACAGGGGGCGGGAATGAGCAGTTCTTC.

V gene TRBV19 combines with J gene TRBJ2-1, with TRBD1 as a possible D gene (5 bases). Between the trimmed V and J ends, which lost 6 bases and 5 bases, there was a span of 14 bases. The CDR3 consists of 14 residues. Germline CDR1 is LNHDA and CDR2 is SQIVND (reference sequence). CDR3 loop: CASRWGNEDNEQFF. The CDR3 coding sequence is TGTGCCAGTAGGTGGGGCAACGAGGACAATGAGCAGTTCTTC.

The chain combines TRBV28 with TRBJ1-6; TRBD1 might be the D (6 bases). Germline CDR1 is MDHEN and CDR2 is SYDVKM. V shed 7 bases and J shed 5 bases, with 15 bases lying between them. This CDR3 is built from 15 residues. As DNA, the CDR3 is TGTGCCAGCACACTAAGCGGACAGAATAATTCACCCCTCCACTTT. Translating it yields CASTLSGQNNSPLHF.

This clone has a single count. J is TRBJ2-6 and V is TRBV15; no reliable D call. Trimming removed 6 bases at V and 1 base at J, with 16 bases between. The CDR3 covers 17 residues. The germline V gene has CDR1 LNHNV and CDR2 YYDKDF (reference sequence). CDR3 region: CATRDRPLPSGANVLTF. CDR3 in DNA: TGTGCCACCAGAGATAGACCCCTCCCTTCTGGGGCCAACGTCCTGACTTTC.

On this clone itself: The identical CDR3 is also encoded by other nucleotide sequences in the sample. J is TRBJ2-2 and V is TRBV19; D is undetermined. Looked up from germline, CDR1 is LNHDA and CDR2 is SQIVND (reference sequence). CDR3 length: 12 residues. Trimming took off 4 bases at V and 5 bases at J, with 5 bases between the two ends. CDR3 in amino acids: CASSTFTGELFF. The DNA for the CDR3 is TGTGCCAGTAGTACCTTTACCGGGGAGCTGTTTTTT. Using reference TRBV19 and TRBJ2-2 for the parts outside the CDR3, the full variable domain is DGGITQSPKYLFRKEGQNVTLSCEQNLNHDAMYWYRQDPGQGLRLIYYSQIVNDFQKGDIAEGYSVSREKKESFPLTVTSAQKNPTAFYLCASSTFTGELFFGEGSRLTVL.

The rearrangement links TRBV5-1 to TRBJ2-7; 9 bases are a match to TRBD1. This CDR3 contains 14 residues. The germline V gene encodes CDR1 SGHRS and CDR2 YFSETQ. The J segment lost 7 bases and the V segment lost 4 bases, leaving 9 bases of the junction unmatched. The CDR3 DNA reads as TGCGCCAGCAGCGACCCACAGGGGGCGGGAGAGCAGTACTTC. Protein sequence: CASSDPQGAGEQYF.

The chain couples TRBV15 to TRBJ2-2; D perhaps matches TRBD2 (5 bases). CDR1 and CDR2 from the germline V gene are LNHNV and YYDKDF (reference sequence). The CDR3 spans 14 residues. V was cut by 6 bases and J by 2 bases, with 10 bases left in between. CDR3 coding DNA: TGTGCCACCAGAGCGGACCACAACACCGGGGAGCTGTTTTTT. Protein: CATRADHNTGELFF.

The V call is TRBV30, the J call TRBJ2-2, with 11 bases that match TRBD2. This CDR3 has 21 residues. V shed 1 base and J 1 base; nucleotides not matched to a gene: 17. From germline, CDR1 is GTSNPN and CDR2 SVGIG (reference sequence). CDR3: CAWSGPGLAEFLGGNTGELFF. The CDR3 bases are TGTGCCTGGAGTGGGCCGGGACTAGCGGAATTCTTAGGTGGGAACACCGGGGAGCTGTTTTTT.

DNA for the CDR3: TGTGCCAGCACCACGGGACTAGCCTCAGATACGCAGTATTTT. Its protein is CASTTGLASDTQYF. J is TRBJ2-3 and V is TRBV7-2; 9 positions match TRBD2. In germline, CDR1 is SGHTA, CDR2 FQGNSA. J lost 4 bases, V lost 7 bases, and 6 bases had no gene match. The length of the CDR3 is 14 residues.

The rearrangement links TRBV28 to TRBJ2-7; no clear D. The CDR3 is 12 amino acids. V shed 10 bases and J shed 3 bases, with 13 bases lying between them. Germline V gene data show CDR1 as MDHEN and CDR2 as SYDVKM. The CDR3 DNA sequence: TGTGCCACGTGGGCCGGGTACTACGAGCAGTACTTC. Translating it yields CATWAGYYEQYF.

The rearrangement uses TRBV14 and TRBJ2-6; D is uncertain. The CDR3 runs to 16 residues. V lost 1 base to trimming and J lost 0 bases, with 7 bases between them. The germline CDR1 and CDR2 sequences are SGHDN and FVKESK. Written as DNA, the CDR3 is TGTGCCAGCAGCCAAGGTCGATTCTCTGGGGCCAACGTCCTGACTTTC. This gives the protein CASSQGRFSGANVLTF.